The clone carrying this TCR beta chain appeared a single time. Authors' data handling: The assay estimated nucleated cells by amplifying reference gene primers. Sequencing used immunoSEQ multiplex PCR; TCRdb keeps in-frame clones, though not all of them. That table furnishes V, J and clone size, whereas the DNA furnished D and trimming. The sample holds over 70,000 clones, almost 90% seen once. The data stem from a study of blood T cell repertoires in COVID-19. About the research overall: Samples representing acute and convalescent COVID-19 were sourced from the United States, Italy and Spain. T cells, B-cell-depleted T cells, or PBMCs supplied cDNA or gDNA.

CDR1 is SGHTA and CDR2 is FQGNSA in the germline V gene. The CDR3 is made up of 14 amino acids. V lost 2 bases, J lost 1 base, and 8 bases lay in between. Input material: peripheral blood. This TCR was recovered from a woman older than 75 with active or convalescent COVID-19. This chain joins TRBV7-2 and TRBJ2-5; the D gene is possibly TRBD1 (6 bases). In DNA form, the CDR3 reads TGTGCCAGCAGCTTATTCAGGGGCCAAGAGACCCAGTACTTC. It is translated as CASSLFRGQETQYF.